The 17 T cell receptor beta chains presented below share a single source sample, sequenced in a study of blood T cell repertoires in COVID-19. Method: immunoSEQ multiplex PCR; TCRdb's copy keeps in-frame clones and lacks some. The sample has some 180,000 clones; nearly 90% are singletons. Sequencing was carried out using peripheral blood. The receptors here all came from a man aged 50-60 years with acute or convalescent COVID-19.

The J gene is TRBJ1-1, the V gene TRBV11-2; D is unresolved. Germline lookup yields CDR1 SGHAT and CDR2 FQNNGV. The CDR3 extends over 11 amino acids. V lost 5 bases and J lost 11, with 12 bases in between. The CDR3 here is CASSHGGMAFF. For the CDR3, the DNA is TGTGCCAGCAGCCATGGAGGGATGGCTTTCTTT.

The chain has TRBV7-2 and TRBJ2-1; 7 nucleotides agree with TRBD2. The junction had 6 bases not matched to a gene; V was cut back by 5 bases and J by 5 bases. CDR1 SGHTA and CDR2 FQGNSA come from the germline V gene. The CDR3 runs to 14 residues. CDR3 coding DNA: TGTGCCAGCAGCCTGGGACTAAGTAACAATGAGCAGTTCTTC. Its protein is CASSLGLSNNEQFF.

The V call is TRBV29-1, the J call TRBJ1-1; the D gene is possibly TRBD1 (6 bases). CDR1 and CDR2 (germline): SQVTM, ANQGSEA. The germline V and J ends were trimmed by 5 bases and 6 bases, with 10 bases remaining between them. This CDR3 contains 11 residues. The CDR3 loop reads CSVNRVPEAFF. The DNA for the CDR3 is TGCAGCGTTAACAGGGTGCCTGAAGCTTTCTTT.

V usage is TRBV4-1 and J usage is TRBJ1-2; no clear D. The CDR3 has 15 amino acids. Trimming pared 1 base from V and 4 bases from J, leaving 13 bases between. Per the germline V gene, CDR1 is MGHRA and CDR2 is YSYEKL. The CDR3 sequence: CASSQGVRPGYGYTF. The CDR3, as DNA: TGCGCCAGCAGCCAAGGGGTGAGGCCCGGCTATGGCTACACCTTC.

The chain couples TRBV5-1 to TRBJ1-3; D call uncertain. V lost 1 base and J 0 bases, leaving 14 bases between the germline ends. The CDR3 sequence is 17 residues long. CDR1 and CDR2 (germline): SGHRS, YFSETQ. The CDR3 coding sequence is TGCGCCAGCAGCTTGTCTGGCGGAGGGAGCTCTGGAAACACCATATATTTT. Its translation: CASSLSGGGSSGNTIYF.

V and J are TRBV19 and TRBJ1-6; 7 nucleotides match TRBD1. The germline CDR1 and CDR2 sequences are LNHDA and SQIVND (reference sequence). This CDR3 spans 13 amino acids. With V trimmed by 3 bases and J by 8 bases, 1 base remained unmatched. The CDR3 region has the DNA TGTGCCAGTAGTATCCAGGGGGATTCACCCCTCCACTTT. This gives the protein CASSIQGDSPLHF.

This clone was seen only a few times. The gene calls are TRBV9 and TRBJ2-1; the match to TRBD2 covers 8 bases. The CDR3 spans 17 residues. Trimming removed 0 bases from V and 5 bases from J; junction bases left unmatched: 10. Germline loops: CDR1 SGDLS, CDR2 YYNGEE. CDR3 protein: CASSVGPSGRTHNEQFF. CDR3 DNA: TGTGCCAGCAGCGTAGGACCCAGCGGGAGAACCCACAATGAGCAGTTCTTC.

V usage is TRBV28 and J usage is TRBJ2-2, with 10 bases lining up with TRBD1. Unmatched junction bases numbered 7, after V lost 2 bases and J lost 4 bases. This CDR3 comprises 17 residues. Germline V lookup: CDR1 MDHEN, CDR2 SYDVKM. CDR3 residues: CASSLPPGTGATGELFF. The CDR3 DNA reads TGTGCCAGCAGTTTACCCCCCGGGACAGGGGCCACCGGGGAGCTGTTTTTT.

The chain joins TRBV28 to TRBJ1-4, with no clear D. Germline loops: CDR1 MDHEN, CDR2 SYDVKM. The CDR3 is 12 residues long. V was pared by 8 bases and J by 2 bases, with 6 bases between. The CDR3 DNA sequence: TGTGCCAGCCATGGCACTAATGAAAAACTGTTTTTT. This sequence encodes CASHGTNEKLFF.

This clone appeared once. This chain links TRBV23-1 with TRBJ1-5; D ambiguous. TRBV23-1 is reported as an ORF; its role is uncertain. The CDR3 sequence is 14 residues long. V gave up 4 bases and J gave up 0 bases, with 7 bases separating them. CDR3 loop: CASSRGNSNQPQHF. In DNA, the CDR3 is TGCGCCAGCAGTCGAGGAAATAGCAATCAGCCCCAGCATTTT.

The V call is TRBV29-1, the J call TRBJ2-1, with 8 bases identical to TRBD1. The CDR3 runs 16 residues. V lost 0 bases and J lost 6; bases outside the gene matches: 10. Looked up from germline, CDR1 is SQVTM and CDR2 is ANQGSEA. The CDR3 bases are TGCAGCGTTGAAGATCTCTGGACAGGGCACGGCAATGAGCAGTTCTTC. As protein: CSVEDLWTGHGNEQFF.

This clone came up a few times. CDR3 nucleotides: TGTGCCAGCAGCTTAGGGAGGAACACCGGGGAGCTGTTTTTT. Translation gives CASSLGRNTGELFF. The rearrangement uses TRBV5-6 and TRBJ2-2; D might be TRBD2 (5 bases). V gave up 2 bases and J gave up 1 base, with 6 bases separating them. This CDR3 contains 14 residues. CDR1 and CDR2 (germline): SGHDT, YYEEEE.

CDR3 sequence: CAWRPGQSSYEQYV. The CDR3, as DNA: TGTGCCTGGAGGCCGGGACAGAGCTCCTACGAGCAGTACGTC. V and J are TRBV30 and TRBJ2-7, with 7 positions matching TRBD1. In germline, CDR1 is GTSNPN, CDR2 SVGIG (reference sequence). The V gene end was trimmed by 3 bases and the J gene end by 0 bases; junction bases not matched to a gene: 5. The CDR3 has 14 residues.

This rearrangement joins TRBV28 to TRBJ2-3; perhaps TRBD2 as D (6 bases). Trimming took off 6 bases at V and 0 bases at J, with 16 bases between the two ends. CDR1 is MDHEN and CDR2 is SYDVKM in the germline V gene. This CDR3 is built from 16 residues. CDR3 in amino acids: CASSGLATTSTDTQYF. The CDR3 DNA reads TGTGCCAGCAGCGGTCTAGCGACGACTAGCACAGATACGCAGTATTTT.

This chain uses TRBV16 with TRBJ2-2, with unresolved D. The CDR3 covers 14 residues. Between the trimmed V and J ends, which lost 1 base and 5 bases, there was a span of 8 bases. Germline assignment: CDR1 KGHSY and CDR2 FQNENV. CDR3 sequence (DNA): TGTGCCAGCAGCCAATACTTGACAACCGGGGAGCTGTTTTTT. It specifies CASSQYLTTGELFF.

The rearrangement uses TRBV18 and TRBJ2-2; 13 bases align to TRBD2. The germline V gene has CDR1 KGHSH and CDR2 LQKENI. The CDR3 extends over 18 amino acids. J was trimmed by 2 bases and V by 5 bases; bases with no gene match: 8. In DNA form, the CDR3 reads TGTGCCAGCTCAGACAGACTAGCGGGAGGCCTAAACACCGGGGAGCTGTTTTTT. Translating gives CASSDRLAGGLNTGELFF.

This sequence joins TRBV11-3 and TRBJ2-7; TRBD1 is a possible D gene (5 bases). This CDR3 is built from 16 residues. Looked up from germline, CDR1 is SGHNT and CDR2 is YENEEA. Trimming pared 0 bases from V and 2 bases from J, leaving 14 bases between. The CDR3 DNA is TGTGCCAGCAGCTTAGATCATTGGCAGGGTGCCTACGAGCAGTACTTC. This gives the protein CASSLDHWQGAYEQYF.